The 2 T cell receptor beta chains listed next were all sequenced from one sample in a study of T cells in Graves' hyperthyroidism and ophthalmopathy. The source material, RNA transcripts, was used to amplify TCR beta CDR3 regions. The HTBI primer set was used in a first-round RT-PCR of the TCR CDR3. Each CDR3 protein is one row after TCRdb ran MiXCR on the multiplex PCR reads. The sample lists approximately 590,000 distinct CDR3 sequences, approximately 14% seen once, with roughly 6.6% in the top ten. The sequenced material came from blood. These receptors were collected from a woman aged 25-40 years with Graves' hyperthyroidism.

This clonotype was observed at least ten times. The chain employs TRBV2 and TRBJ2-1, with a weak D call TRBD1 (6 bases). Germline V gene sequence: CDR1 SNHLY, CDR2 FYNNEI. This CDR3 is built from 14 residues. V dropped 4 bases and J dropped 1 base, with 8 bases sitting between them. The CDR3 DNA is TGTGCCAGCAGTGGACAGGAATCCTACAATGAGCAGTTCTTC. Its translation is CASSGQESYNEQFF.

This clonotype was picked up many times. V usage is TRBV5-1 and J usage is TRBJ1-1; 9 bases agree with TRBD1. The germline V gene encodes CDR1 SGHRS and CDR2 YFSETQ. V dropped 1 base and J dropped 2; count of bases not matched to a gene: 3. The CDR3 loop spans 15 amino acids. The CDR3 reads CASSLRDRVNTEAFF. The CDR3 nucleotides are TGCGCCAGCAGCTTGAGGGACAGGGTAAACACTGAAGCTTTCTTT. Full variable domain (missing parts from reference TRBV5-1 and TRBJ1-1): KAGVTQTPRYLIKTRGQQVTLSCSPISGHRSVSWYQQTPGQGLQFLFEYFSETQRNKGNFPGRFSGRQFSNSRSEMNVSTLELGDSALYLCASSLRDRVNTEAFFGQGTRLTVV.